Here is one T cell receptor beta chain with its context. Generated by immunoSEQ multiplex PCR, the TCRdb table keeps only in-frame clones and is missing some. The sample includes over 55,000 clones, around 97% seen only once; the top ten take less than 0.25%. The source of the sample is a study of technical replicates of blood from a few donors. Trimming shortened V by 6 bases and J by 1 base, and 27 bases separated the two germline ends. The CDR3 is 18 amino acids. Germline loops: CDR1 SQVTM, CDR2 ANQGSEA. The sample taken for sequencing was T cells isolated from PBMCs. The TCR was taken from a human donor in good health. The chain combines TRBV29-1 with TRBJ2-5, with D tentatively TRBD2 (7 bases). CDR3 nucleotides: TGCAGCGTGGAGGTGGGGGGTCTAGGGGGAGGGCCCCAAGAGACCCAGTACTTC. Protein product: CSVEVGGLGGGPQETQYF.